This passage covers 31 T cell receptor beta chains from one sample sequenced in a study of human T cells and chemical hapten exposure. As to time point: patch test 2, 6 weeks after DPC sensitization. Treatment meaning: therapeutic diphenylcyclopropenone sensitization with weekly scalp DPC. TCRdb re-called the RACE reads with MiXCR, one entry per CDR3 protein. Of hundreds of thousands of distinct CDR3 sequences in the sample, about 6.9% are singletons; the top ten hold 4.5% to 6%. The input for sequencing was whole blood, taken in connection with sensitization to the hapten diphenylcyclopropenone (DPC). The receptors originated from a woman younger than 35 with alopecia areata. Some clones in this sample may be carry-over from other donors' samples.

This clonotype was counted between two and nine times. V gene TRBV11-2 combines with J gene TRBJ2-3; D not certain. There are 12 residues in the CDR3. The germline V gene has CDR1 SGHAT and CDR2 FQNNGV. Trimming took off 0 bases at V and 9 bases at J, with 7 bases between the two ends. The CDR3 coding sequence is TGTGCCAGCAGCTTAGATATTTTGACGCAGTATTTT. This codes for CASSLDILTQYF.

In its sample, this clonotype was seen many times. The chain joins TRBV16 to TRBJ1-4; a weak D match, TRBD1 (5 bases). V dropped 4 bases and J dropped 8 bases, with 23 bases sitting between them. The CDR3 is made up of 17 amino acids. Germline V gene lookup returns CDR1 KGHSY and CDR2 FQNENV. The DNA for the CDR3 is TGTGCCAGCAGCCGATTTATACTCGGGACCCCTGGGGAAAAACTGTTTTTT. Protein sequence: CASSRFILGTPGEKLFF.

Regarding this clonotype: Mismatch with germline at one junction end may stem from a read error. The chain combines TRBV20-1 with TRBJ1-6; D perhaps matches TRBD1 (5 bases). The V gene's germline CDR1 is DFQATT and CDR2 SNEGSKA (reference sequence). The CDR3 is made up of 13 amino acids. The CDR3: CSARARGAGPLHF. In DNA form, the CDR3 reads TGCAGTGCCAGAGCTCGAGGGGCCGGACCCCTCCACTTT.

This clonotype was seen a handful of times. One end of the junction is discordant with germline, which a read error may explain. The chain combines TRBV2 with TRBJ2-3; D is unclear. The germline V gene encodes CDR1 SNHLY and CDR2 FYNNEI. The CDR3 spans 13 residues. The CDR3 DNA reads TGTGCCAGCAGGGAAGACCGCACAGATACGCAGTATTTT. The encoded protein is CASREDRTDTQYF.

This rearrangement joins TRBV5-1 to TRBJ2-3; D is perhaps TRBD2 (6 bases). This CDR3 is 16 amino acids long. Trimming pared 4 bases from V and 4 bases from J, leaving 19 bases between. The germline CDR1 and CDR2 sequences are SGHRS and YFSETQ. CDR3 protein: CASSPRTFGGADTQYF. CDR3 coding DNA: TGCGCCAGCAGCCCACGGACTTTCGGCGGGGCAGATACGCAGTATTTT.

V is TRBV19 and J is TRBJ2-5; D is ambiguous. V was trimmed by 5 bases and J by 2 bases, leaving 9 bases between them. The length of the CDR3 is 13 residues. In germline, CDR1 is LNHDA, CDR2 SQIVND (reference sequence). The DNA for the CDR3 is TGTGCCAGTAGTGGGCAGATGCAAGAGACCCAGTACTTC. It encodes CASSGQMQETQYF.

V and J are TRBV11-2 and TRBJ2-1; 12 bases map to TRBD2. J lost 1 base, V lost 7 bases, and 5 bases had no gene match. Germline assignment: CDR1 SGHAT and CDR2 FQNNGV. The CDR3 totals 16 residues. In nucleotides, the CDR3 is TGTGCCAGCAAGAGCGGACTAGCGGGGTCCTACAATGAGCAGTTCTTC. This sequence encodes CASKSGLAGSYNEQFF.

This clonotype was seen at least ten times. The chain has TRBV7-2 and TRBJ1-6; 9 bases are a match to TRBD1. CDR1 is SGHTA, CDR2 FQGNSA, per germline. Trimming removed 5 bases from V and 9 bases from J; junction bases left unmatched: 5. The CDR3 spans 14 residues. CDR3 bases: TGTGCCAGCAGCCAATGGGACAGGGTTTCACCCCTCCACTTT. Its translation is CASSQWDRVSPLHF.

This clonotype showed up just a few times. The V and J genes are TRBV3-1 and TRBJ2-6; D unresolved. There are 13 residues in the CDR3. V was shortened by 1 base and J by 2 bases, with 0 bases between the two germline ends. Germline V gene sequence: CDR1 LGHDT, CDR2 YNNKEL (reference sequence). The CDR3 loop reads CASSQAGANVLTF. Written as DNA, the CDR3 is TGTGCCAGCAGCCAAGCTGGGGCCAACGTCCTGACTTTC.

This clonotype was counted many times. The chain joins TRBV12-3 or TRBV12-4 to TRBJ1-1, with no clear D. The CDR3 runs to 14 residues. V lost 6 bases to trimming and J lost 0 bases, with 11 bases between them. This CDR3 reads CASSLRGLNTEAFF. The CDR3, as DNA: TGTGCCAGCAGCCTGAGAGGCTTGAACACTGAAGCTTTCTTT.

There are many counts of this clonotype. The J gene is TRBJ1-1, the V gene TRBV10-3; D call uncertain. Trimming cost V 2 bases and J 7 bases, with 11 bases left between them. This CDR3 has 13 residues. Germline values: CDR1 ENHRY, CDR2 SYGVKD. The CDR3 DNA reads TGTGCCATCAGTGAGAGCCAGCGTAATGAAGCTTTCTTT. It specifies CAISESQRNEAFF.

J is TRBJ1-2 and V is TRBV6-5; D is possibly TRBD1 (5 bases). Trimming pared 6 bases from V and 3 bases from J, leaving 11 bases between. This CDR3 is built from 13 residues. Per germline, CDR1 MNHEY and CDR2 SVGAGI. The CDR3 nucleotides read TGTGCCAGCAGGACCGGGGCTTACTATGGCTACACCTTC. Its protein is CASRTGAYYGYTF.

J is TRBJ2-3 and V is TRBV6-4; TRBD1 matches at 7 bases. The CDR3 length is 16 residues. The V and J ends lost 10 bases and 11 bases, in that order; junction bases with no gene match: 24. From germline, CDR1 is MRHNA and CDR2 SNTAGT. The CDR3 nucleotides read TGTGCCAACGGCGGTAATTTTTACAGGGGCCATCCTAAGCAGTATTTT. Translated, it gives CANGGNFYRGHPKQYF.

This clonotype was seen repeatedly, ten times or more. The rearrangement links TRBV6-4 to TRBJ2-3; TRBD2 matches at 11 bases. From germline, CDR1 is MRHNA and CDR2 SNTAGT. After removal of 6 bases from V and 2 bases from J, the junction contained 13 bases not matched to a gene. The CDR3 runs 18 residues. CDR3 nucleotide sequence: TGTGCCAGCAGCGCCGGCGTAACTAGCGGGGGCTACACAGATACGCAGTATTTT. Its protein product is CASSAGVTSGGYTDTQYF.

This clonotype was found a few times. This sequence joins TRBV10-3 and TRBJ2-5; 10 bases line up with TRBD1. This CDR3 contains 13 residues. Germline V lookup: CDR1 ENHRY, CDR2 SYGVKD. Trimming took 6 bases from V and 4 from J; bases not matched to a gene: 2. The CDR3 loop is CAISGTGVETQYF. For the CDR3, the DNA is TGTGCCATCAGCGGGACAGGGGTAGAGACCCAGTACTTC.

This clonotype was counted between two and nine times. The J gene is TRBJ2-7, the V gene TRBV20-1; 7 bases map to TRBD2. Germline CDR1 reads DFQATT; CDR2 reads SNEGSKA (reference sequence). The length of the CDR3 is 15 residues. Trimming took 6 bases from V and 3 from J; bases not matched to a gene: 14. The CDR3 region is CSAISSGGGFYEQYF. CDR3 DNA: TGCAGTGCCATATCCTCTGGCGGGGGATTCTACGAGCAGTACTTC.

J is TRBJ2-7 and V is TRBV6-6; D gene ambiguous. Germline loops: CDR1 MNHNY, CDR2 SVGAGI (reference sequence). The CDR3 totals 15 residues. Trimming took 0 bases from V and 0 from J, leaving 9 bases between them. The CDR3 protein is CASSYSQANSYEQYF. CDR3 coding DNA: TGTGCCAGCAGTTACTCTCAGGCAAACTCCTACGAGCAGTACTTC.

The sample holds a few counts of this clonotype. V is TRBV5-4 and J is TRBJ1-2; a weak D match, TRBD1 (6 bases). V shed 0 bases and J shed 4 bases, with 10 bases lying between them. Germline V lookup: CDR1 SGHNT, CDR2 YYREEE (reference sequence). The CDR3 totals 14 residues. The CDR3 DNA follows: TGTGCCAGCAGCTTGGGGGACATGGCCTATGGCTACACCTTC. It codes for CASSLGDMAYGYTF.

Only a few counts were recorded for this clonotype. The chain employs TRBV11-3 and TRBJ2-5; 8 bases agree with TRBD2. The germline V gene has CDR1 SGHNT and CDR2 YENEEA. The V gene end was trimmed by 4 bases and the J gene end by 5 bases; junction bases not matched to a gene: 12. CDR3 length equals 16 residues. The CDR3 here is CASSSLAAGDAETQYF. The CDR3 DNA is TGTGCCAGCAGCTCCCTCGCAGCGGGGGATGCGGAGACCCAGTACTTC.

There are a few counts of this clonotype. V gene TRBV20-1 combines with J gene TRBJ2-2, with 7 bases lining up with TRBD2. The germline V gene has CDR1 DFQATT and CDR2 SNEGSKA (reference sequence). Losses at the gene ends were 1 base for V and 0 bases for J; bases not matched to a gene: 5. The CDR3 loop spans 16 amino acids. CDR3 DNA: TGCAGTGCTAGAGCGGGGGGAGTATCGAACACCGGGGAGCTGTTTTTT. Amino acid sequence: CSARAGGVSNTGELFF.

The V and J genes are TRBV12-5 and TRBJ2-2; TRBD1 matches 7 bases. Germline loops: CDR1 LGHNT, CDR2 FRNRAP. Losses at the gene ends were 6 bases for V and 1 base for J; bases not matched to a gene: 5. This CDR3 region has 15 residues. The CDR3 bases are TGTGCTAGTGGAAGGGGACAGATGAACACCGGGGAGCTGTTTTTT. Encoded protein: CASGRGQMNTGELFF.

This clonotype was seen more than once but under ten times. The V call is TRBV2, the J call TRBJ2-2, with TRBD1 matching over 9 bases. The length of the CDR3 is 15 residues. The germline CDR1 and CDR2 sequences are SNHLY and FYNNEI. V gave up 6 bases and J gave up 2 bases; unmatched junction bases: 4. In nucleotides, the CDR3 is TGTGCCAGCAGGAAACAGGGGGCCAACACCGGGGAGCTGTTTTTT. It specifies CASRKQGANTGELFF.

This clonotype occurred a few times. This chain uses TRBV5-4 with TRBJ1-1; TRBD1 is a possible D gene (5 bases). V lost 4 bases to trimming and J lost 0 bases, with 13 bases between them. The CDR3 runs 15 residues. CDR1 is SGHNT and CDR2 is YYREEE in the germline V gene (reference sequence). The CDR3 loop reads CASSTVDSMNTEAFF. CDR3 nucleotides: TGTGCCAGCAGCACCGTTGACAGCATGAACACTGAAGCTTTCTTT. The full variable domain, in which reference TRBV5-4 and TRBJ1-1 provide the parts outside the CDR3, is ETGVTQSPTHLIKTRGQQVTLRCSSQSGHNTVSWYQQALGQGPQFIFQYYREEENGRGNFPPRFSGLQFPNYSSELNVNALELDDSALYLCASSTVDSMNTEAFFGQGTRLTVV.

The chain employs TRBV10-3 and TRBJ2-3; D possibly corresponds to TRBD2 (5 bases). V gave up 6 bases and J gave up 5 bases, with 9 bases separating them. The CDR3 spans 12 residues. Per germline, CDR1 ENHRY and CDR2 SYGVKD. CDR3 in DNA: TGTGCCATCAGGCACGGGGAAGATACGCAGTATTTT. It is translated as CAIRHGEDTQYF.

This chain links TRBV29-1 with TRBJ1-4; D gene ambiguous. Per the germline V gene, CDR1 is SQVTM and CDR2 is ANQGSEA. The V and J ends lost 7 bases and 3 bases respectively, with 12 bases between them. The CDR3 totals 13 residues. CDR3 residues: CSASLGPNEKLFF. The CDR3, as DNA: TGCAGCGCCTCATTGGGTCCTAATGAAAAACTGTTTTTT.

The table lists this clonotype with many counts. V usage is TRBV7-8 and J usage is TRBJ1-4, with D uncertain. V was cut by 3 bases and J by 8 bases, with 22 bases left in between. The CDR3 has 17 residues. Germline V gives CDR1 SGHVS, CDR2 FQNEAQ. In DNA form, the CDR3 reads TGTGCCAGCAGCTTCCTTACAAAGGTTGTCGTACGGGAAAAACTGTTTTTT. Its protein product is CASSFLTKVVVREKLFF.

This clonotype was found many times. The gene calls are TRBV29-1 and TRBJ2-7, with D possibly matching TRBD2 (6 bases). CDR1 is SQVTM, CDR2 ANQGSEA, per germline. V lost 7 bases, J lost 7 bases, and 20 bases lay in between. This CDR3 is 13 amino acids long. CDR3 sequence (DNA): TGCAGCGCCGAGGAGGGTTGGGACTGGGAGCAGTACTTC. As protein: CSAEEGWDWEQYF.

This clonotype has a count of ten or more. The chain joins TRBV5-1 to TRBJ1-2, with unresolved D. Trimming removed 0 bases at V and 7 bases at J, with 7 bases between. Per the germline V gene, CDR1 is SGHRS and CDR2 is YFSETQ. The CDR3 consists of 12 residues. The CDR3: CASSLDGVGYTF. In DNA, the CDR3 is TGCGCCAGCAGCTTGGATGGGGTTGGCTACACCTTC.

This clonotype was seen many times. This chain uses TRBV20-1 with TRBJ1-6; D is perhaps TRBD1 (5 bases). The CDR3 runs to 13 residues. V shed 6 bases and J shed 6 bases, with 12 bases lying between them. The germline gives CDR1 DFQATT, CDR2 SNEGSKA (reference sequence). DNA for the CDR3: TGCAGTGCCTACGACAGCTTTAATTCACCCCTCCACTTT. This codes for CSAYDSFNSPLHF.

This clonotype was detected ten times or more. This chain links TRBV5-1 with TRBJ1-2; D not resolved. This CDR3 comprises 12 residues. Germline V gene data show CDR1 as SGHRS and CDR2 as YFSETQ. With 5 bases removed from V and 3 bases from J, the gap between germline ends came to 8 bases. CDR3 amino acids: CASRQSDYGYTF. The CDR3, as DNA: TGCGCCAGCAGACAGAGCGACTATGGCTACACCTTC.

This clonotype was observed a handful of times. This chain connects TRBV20-1 to TRBJ1-6; D possibly corresponds to TRBD1 (5 bases). Germline CDR1 is DFQATT and CDR2 is SNEGSKA (reference sequence). The germline V and J ends were trimmed by 0 bases and 3 bases, with 15 bases remaining between them. This CDR3 comprises 17 residues. The CDR3 is CSARDHQLQVYNSPLHF. CDR3 coding DNA: TGCAGTGCTAGAGATCATCAATTACAGGTCTATAATTCACCCCTCCACTTT.